There are many counts of the clone carrying this T cell receptor (beta chain). A unique molecular identifier was carried by every single TCR cDNA molecule. One entry per CDR3 protein, called by TCRdb with MiXCR from the 5' RACE reads. Here the sample spans approximately 14,000 distinct CDR3 sequences, 11% being singletons. Time point denoted: sample taken at primary tumor resection. Whole RNA obtained from tumor, nontumor lung or frozen PBMC underwent sequencing without sorting. The donors comprised about 65 untreated early-stage non-small cell lung cancer patients. The CDR3 is 15 amino acids. Germline V gives CDR1 LNHDA, CDR2 SQIVND (reference sequence). Trimming took off 5 bases at V and 4 bases at J, with 18 bases between the two ends. The sample comes from a study of spatial heterogeneity in lung cancer. About the research overall: The study consistently detected more beta-chain than alpha-chain sequences.

The rearrangement links TRBV19 to TRBJ2-7; possibly TRBD2 for D (6 bases). This material consisted of PBMCs, taken at surgery. The sequence came from a female donor with early-stage non-small cell lung cancer. Here the CDR3 reads CASSPRESALYEQYF. CDR3 in DNA: TGTGCCAGTAGTCCCCGGGAGTCAGCCCTTTACGAGCAGTACTTC.